This T cell receptor beta chain was captured in a study of human T cells and chemical hapten exposure (dated by TCRdb to the early 2020s). General notes on the study: For sensitization, 2% DPC in acetone was applied to an approximately 2 cm by approximately 2 cm area of upper inner arm skin. Weekly therapeutic DPC doses were additionally applied to the scalp of patients throughout the roughly 23-week study period. Patch testing was performed on the upper back with Finn chambers containing 0.01% DPC, and the patch tests were scored after 6 days according to International Contact Dermatitis Research Group standards. Alopecia areata with under or over 50% scalp involvement, alopecia totalis and alopecia universalis were represented in the patient cohort, which was mostly female. The libraries were sequenced as a pool, and the TCR yield per sample differed mostly because of small variations in library volumes within the pool. This study followed changes in the peripheral blood TCR repertoire in vivo during primary and secondary sensitization of alopecia patients to the hapten diphenylcyclopropenone (DPC). Blood samples were taken from patients before sensitization (week 0) and at 2, 6 and about 24 weeks after DPC sensitization. For TCR sequencing, blood came from 25 to 35 alopecia patients at anywhere from one to four time points (pre-sensitization, 2, 6 and 24 weeks).

Overall results and qualifications from the work: Because every patient had alopecia, a presumed autoimmune disease, the patients' immune response might differ from that of healthy individuals. No change with DPC sensitization was found in the number of TCRs above 1 in 1000 frequency, and no evidence of global repertoire structure alterations was found. Repeated subsampling changed both the strength of the expansion versus patch-test correlation and the threshold at which that correlation became significant. Expanded TCRs formed significantly more large CDR3 similarity clusters than pre-sensitization or healthy control sets, consistent with antigen-driven responses. A positive correlation was found between the number of PT1 expanded TCRs and patch test score, with significance reached at thresholds 8, 16 and 32 but not 4.

This clonotype has just a few counts. It has no known antigen specificity. Base qualities are not at hand, and no much larger clone is one base apart. Explained via the paper, the time point label denotes: patch test 3, about 24 weeks after DPC sensitization. This sample's treatment or condition label indicates: therapeutic diphenylcyclopropenone sensitization with weekly scalp DPC. At each patch-test visit, blood was drawn before the patch test was applied. Eligible patients were aged 18 to 70, diagnosed with alopecia, deemed suitable for DPC therapy, and excluded if pregnant. Total RNA was extracted from unfractionated whole blood collected in Tempus Blood RNA tubes. CDR1 is given as ENHRY and CDR2 as SYGVKD, both from the germline V gene. There are 13 amino acids in the CDR3, from cysteine to phenylalanine inclusive. The kept DNA is CDR3 alone, 39 bases in frame from the first base. Cut back by 8 bases and 4 bases, the V and J ends lie 13 bases apart.

Library prep was done by RACE. Sequencing took place on a NextSeq 500. During library preparation, unique molecular identifiers were attached to individual cDNA molecules so that TCRs could be counted in a quantitative, reproducible way. Both TCR alpha and TCR beta chains were sequenced from each blood RNA sample. As for the authors' bioinformatics: A median of roughly 98,000 TCRs per sample was observed, with a range of 23,224 to 690,600. V, J and CDR3 annotation of the TCR reads was performed with the Decombinator software suite. For PS versus PT1 abundance plots, all samples were subsampled to the same number of TCRs (28,000). Expanded TCRs were defined as absent before sensitization and observed at least eight times at the 2-week time point. Clones were called with MiXCR by TCRdb after fastp trimmed the public reads at Q25, and only in-frame beta chains were retained. Rows are combined by CDR3 protein, so each entry shows the most common genes and DNA. The V and J calls and clone size are TCRdb's, not the authors'. A total of 85,000 to 100,000 distinct CDR3 sequences appear in this sample, around 25% of them only once. Of the sample, approximately 10% falls within the top ten clones.

The source was whole blood, collected in connection with sensitization to the hapten diphenylcyclopropenone (DPC). The TCR sequence derives from a man aged 35-49 years with alopecia areata. Some clones in this sample may be carry-over from other donors' samples. The chain is assembled from TRBV10-3 and TRBJ2-3; the D gene could be TRBD1 or TRBD2, each one agreeing over 5 bases. The DNA sequence is TGTGCCATCGGGACGACAGACTCAGATACGCAGTATTTT. Its translation is CAIGTTDSDTQYF.